This TCR beta chain was identified during a study of shared clonotypes between healthy human individuals. Clones were read by immunoSEQ multiplex PCR, and TCRdb kept only the in-frame ones, dropping some. The sample holds some 2.1 million clones, about 95% seen once. Naive CD8 cells were CD45RO-negative, positively selected for CCR7, excluding terminally differentiated effector memory CD45RA+ cells. Germline CDR1 reads MNHEY; CDR2 reads SVGAGI. Losses at the gene ends were 2 bases for V and 4 bases for J; bases not matched to a gene: 7. The CDR3 loop spans 15 amino acids. This TCR was recovered from a man between 18 and 35 years old in good health. This chain connects TRBV6-5 to TRBJ2-5; TRBD2 aligns across 7 bases. The source material was naive CD8+ T cells sorted from blood. This CDR3 is CASSYTRLAVETQYF. CDR3 DNA sequence: TGTGCCAGCAGTTACACCCGTCTAGCGGTAGAGACCCAGTACTTC.